The rows below give T cell receptor beta chains drawn from one sample of a study of blood T cell repertoires in COVID-19. TCRdb keeps only in-frame clones here, not all; method: immunoSEQ multiplex PCR. The table records about 160,000 clones, approximately 92% of them present only once. Source material: peripheral blood. The receptors come from a woman aged 50 to 60 with acute or convalescent COVID-19. The CDR3 runs from the conserved cysteine through the conserved F or W. The D gene is left open where the match is weak. Only part of the rows carry a size: once, few, many, or a class if the clone is expanded.

v_gene,j_gene,len,abundance,d_gene,CDR3aa,CDR3nt
TRBV29-1,TRBJ2-6,17,once,TRBD1,CSVDGTGGPSGANVLTF,TGCAGCGTTGATGGGACAGGGGGCCCCTCTGGGGCCAACGTCCTGACTTTC
TRBV12-3/TRBV12-4,TRBJ1-1,13,once,NA,CASSFETGLKAFF,TGTGCCAGCAGTTTCGAAACAGGTTTGAAAGCTTTCTTT
TRBV6-5,TRBJ2-1,14,NA,NA,CASRMGLQTNEQFF,TGTGCCAGCAGGATGGGTCTACAGACGAATGAGCAGTTCTTC
TRBV9,TRBJ2-1,14,NA,NA,CASSVAGPSNEQFF,TGTGCCAGCAGCGTAGCTGGGCCTTCCAATGAGCAGTTCTTC
TRBV7-2,TRBJ2-1,12,NA,TRBD2,CASSPTSGEQFF,TGTGCCAGCAGCCCGACTAGCGGAGAGCAGTTCTTC
TRBV5-1,TRBJ1-1,13,NA,NA,CASSLRENTEAFF,TGCGCCAGCAGCTTGAGAGAGAACACTGAAGCTTTCTTT
TRBV18,TRBJ1-3,16,NA,NA,CASSPSGPMTGNTIYF,TGTGCCAGCTCACCTTCTGGGCCGATGACTGGAAACACCATATATTTT
TRBV5-6,TRBJ1-1,14,NA,NA,CASSLTGGHTEAFF,TGTGCCAGCAGCTTGACAGGAGGGCACACTGAAGCTTTCTTT
TRBV5-1,TRBJ2-7,15,NA,NA,CASSRGGVNSYEQYF,TGCGCCAGCAGCAGAGGTGGCGTGAACTCCTACGAGCAGTACTTC
TRBV4-3,TRBJ1-5,13,NA,NA,CASSQVADQPQHF,TGCGCCAGCAGCCAAGTAGCGGATCAGCCCCAGCATTTT
TRBV28,TRBJ1-1,13,NA,NA,CASSSGGHTEAFF,TGTGCCAGCAGCTCCGGGGGGCATACTGAAGCTTTCTTT
TRBV6-2/TRBV6-3,TRBJ2-1,16,NA,TRBD2,CASSYSPSGSLDEQFF,TGTGCCAGCAGTTACTCTCCGAGCGGGAGTCTGGATGAGCAGTTCTTC
TRBV19,TRBJ1-1,13,NA,NA,CASSMRLNTEAFF,TGTGCCAGTAGTATGCGGTTAAACACTGAAGCTTTCTTT
TRBV2,TRBJ2-3,13,NA,TRBD1,CASNTGGVDTQYF,TGTGCCAGCAACACAGGGGGCGTTGATACGCAGTATTTT
TRBV11-2,TRBJ1-5,15,NA,NA,CASSLDSYSNQPQHF,TGTGCCAGCAGCCTGGACAGCTATAGCAATCAGCCCCAGCATTTT
TRBV7-3,TRBJ1-6,13,NA,NA,CASSLEWFSPLHF,TGTGCCAGCAGCCTAGAGTGGTTTTCACCCCTCCACTTT
TRBV7-9,TRBJ1-2,16,NA,NA,CASSSRPVTGGLGYTF,TGTGCCAGCAGCAGCCGGCCCGTGACGGGAGGGTTGGGCTACACCTTC
TRBV6-5,TRBJ1-2,11,NA,NA,CASSRGYGYTF,TGTGCCAGCAGTAGAGGCTATGGCTACACCTTC
TRBV6-5,TRBJ1-2,15,NA,NA,CASALTRGTNYGYTF,TGTGCCAGCGCCTTAACAAGGGGGACTAACTATGGCTACACCTTC
TRBV15,TRBJ2-2,16,few,TRBD2,CATRLAGGLNTGELFF,TGTGCCACCAGGCTAGCGGGGGGCTTGAACACCGGGGAGCTGTTTTTT
TRBV27,TRBJ1-5,16,NA,NA,CASSSSAGEINQPQHF,TGTGCCAGCAGTTCCTCCGCAGGGGAAATCAATCAGCCCCAGCATTTT
TRBV9,TRBJ1-6,16,NA,TRBD1,CASSVATGGGNSPLHF,TGTGCCAGCAGCGTAGCGACAGGGGGAGGTAATTCACCCCTCCACTTT
TRBV7-2,TRBJ2-1,15,NA,TRBD2,CASSSGGAGVYEQFF,TGTGCCAGCAGCTCCGGCGGGGCGGGAGTCTATGAGCAGTTCTTC
TRBV2,TRBJ2-7,13,NA,TRBD1,CARGTGGFYEQYF,TGTGCCAGAGGGACAGGGGGCTTCTACGAGCAGTACTTC
TRBV28,TRBJ1-1,12,NA,NA,CASSLYITEAFF,TGTGCCAGCAGTTTATACATCACTGAAGCTTTCTTT
TRBV30,TRBJ1-4,12,NA,NA,CAWQEREEKLFF,TGTGCCTGGCAAGAGAGGGAGGAAAAACTGTTTTTT
TRBV7-9,TRBJ1-3,13,NA,NA,CASSPPVGNTIYF,TGTGCCAGCAGCCCCCCGGTTGGAAACACCATATATTTT
TRBV4-2,TRBJ1-1,20,few,TRBD1,CASSQARPGQGGSVNTEAFF,TGTGCCAGCAGCCAAGCCCGGCCGGGACAGGGAGGATCGGTGAACACTGAAGCTTTCTTT
TRBV5-1,TRBJ2-7,15,NA,NA,CASSWGDRSLDEQYF,TGCGCCAGCAGCTGGGGGGACCGTTCCCTGGACGAGCAGTACTTC
TRBV3-1/TRBV3-2,TRBJ1-2,17,NA,NA,CASSQGLAFGRHYGYTF,TGTGCCAGCAGCCAAGGTCTGGCTTTCGGGAGGCACTATGGCTACACCTTC
TRBV19,TRBJ2-2,15,NA,TRBD2,CASSIERAGAGELFF,TGTGCCAGTAGTATAGAGAGGGCGGGGGCCGGGGAGCTGTTTTTT
TRBV29-1,TRBJ1-1,13,NA,TRBD1,CSVDGTGGAGAFF,TGCAGCGTTGACGGGACAGGGGGCGCCGGGGCTTTCTTT
TRBV28,TRBJ2-5,13,NA,NA,CASSPGDQETQYF,TGTGCCAGCAGTCCAGGGGACCAAGAGACCCAGTACTTC
TRBV15,TRBJ2-1,14,NA,TRBD2,CATSRVLAGEEQFF,TGTGCCACCAGCAGAGTTCTAGCGGGAGAGGAGCAGTTCTTC
TRBV4-1,TRBJ1-4,15,NA,TRBD1,CASSPSGQGEEKLFF,TGCGCCAGCAGCCCCTCGGGACAGGGCGAGGAAAAACTGTTTTTT
TRBV9,TRBJ1-4,15,NA,NA,CASSPGSRGYEKLFF,TGTGCCAGCAGCCCGGGATCCAGGGGTTATGAAAAACTGTTTTTT
TRBV9,TRBJ1-1,13,NA,NA,CASSVYGNTEAFF,TGTGCCAGCAGCGTATACGGGAACACTGAAGCTTTCTTT
TRBV28,TRBJ2-6,14,once,NA,CASSLRSGANVLTF,TGTGCCAGCAGTCTACGCTCTGGGGCCAACGTCCTGACTTTC
TRBV19,TRBJ1-1,12,NA,NA,CASSSGEFEAFF,TGTGCCAGTAGTTCTGGGGAGTTTGAAGCTTTCTTT
TRBV29-1,TRBJ1-1,13,NA,NA,CSVRGRMNTEAFF,TGCAGCGTCAGGGGACGGATGAACACTGAAGCTTTCTTT
TRBV4-2,TRBJ1-1,18,NA,NA,CASSPPLRGGIMNTEAFF,TGTGCCAGCAGCCCCCCGCTGAGGGGGGGGATCATGAACACTGAAGCTTTCTTT
TRBV4-1,TRBJ2-4,17,NA,NA,CASSQAGSGIAKNIQYF,TGCGCCAGCAGCCAAGCAGGTAGCGGTATAGCCAAAAACATTCAGTACTTC
TRBV12-3/TRBV12-4,TRBJ1-2,13,once,NA,CASSRGRAYGYTF,TGTGCCAGCAGTAGGGGCAGGGCCTATGGCTACACCTTC
TRBV4-1,TRBJ1-4,14,NA,NA,CASSQAFQDEKLFF,TGCGCCAGCAGCCAAGCCTTTCAGGATGAAAAACTGTTTTTT
TRBV7-2,TRBJ2-1,13,NA,NA,CASSLTVVGEQFF,TGTGCCAGCAGCTTAACAGTAGTCGGTGAGCAGTTCTTC
TRBV10-3,TRBJ2-3,12,NA,NA,CAISEGKDTQYF,TGTGCCATCAGTGAGGGCAAAGATACGCAGTATTTT
TRBV7-2,TRBJ1-6,15,NA,NA,CASSLSGGVNSPLHF,TGTGCCAGCAGCCTCTCGGGGGGCGTAAATTCACCCCTCCACTTT
TRBV4-2,TRBJ1-2,16,NA,TRBD1,CASSQATSRDSYGYTF,TGTGCCAGCAGCCAAGCAACAAGCCGGGACAGCTATGGCTACACCTTC
TRBV27,TRBJ1-6,15,NA,NA,CASSLRRDTNSPLHF,TGTGCCAGCAGTCTAAGGCGGGATACGAATTCACCCCTCCACTTT
TRBV5-1,TRBJ1-1,14,NA,TRBD1,CASSVWPGQGEAFF,TGCGCCAGCAGCGTTTGGCCGGGACAGGGTGAAGCTTTCTTT
TRBV27,TRBJ2-5,14,NA,NA,CASSSEKYQETQYF,TGTGCCAGCAGTTCTGAGAAGTACCAAGAGACCCAGTACTTC
TRBV7-2,TRBJ1-6,18,once,TRBD1,CASSLVEGTGPRNSPLHF,TGTGCCAGCAGCTTAGTCGAAGGGACAGGACCGAGGAATTCACCCCTCCACTTT
TRBV7-8,TRBJ2-1,15,NA,NA,CASSQSAGAVNEQFF,TGTGCCAGCAGCCAATCCGCGGGGGCCGTGAATGAGCAGTTCTTC
TRBV28,TRBJ2-1,13,NA,NA,CASRRGGVNEQFF,TGTGCCAGCAGACGCGGTGGTGTCAATGAGCAGTTCTTC
TRBV7-9,TRBJ2-3,16,NA,TRBD1,CASSPRQGEGTDTQYF,TGTGCCAGCAGCCCCCGACAGGGGGAGGGGACAGATACGCAGTATTTT